These T cell receptor beta chains were read from a single sample in a study of T cell changes during pregnancy in multiple sclerosis. This table comes from immunoSEQ multiplex PCR, and its TCRdb copy is limited to in-frame clones, with some not included. The profile shows about 40,000 clones, around nine tenths of them singletons. The source material was CD8+ T cells from peripheral blood mononuclear cells, sampled before pregnancy. These receptors came from a female donor with multiple sclerosis, enrolled in a pregnancy study. CDR3s leave out the opening cysteine and the closing phenylalanine or tryptophan. Each record gives: V gene, CDR3 length, J gene, CDR3 protein.

v_gene: TRBV6-6; len: 13; j_gene: TRBJ2-2; CDR3aa: ASSRLAGGTGELF
v_gene: TRBV15; len: 13; j_gene: TRBJ1-4; CDR3aa: ATSREGGANEKLF
v_gene: TRBV11-2; len: 14; j_gene: TRBJ2-1; CDR3aa: ASSLYPQINYNEQF
v_gene: TRBV6-1; len: 14; j_gene: TRBJ1-4; CDR3aa: ASSEFVDQGSGKLF
v_gene: TRBV6-5; len: 12; j_gene: TRBJ2-7; CDR3aa: ASSYGQNFYEQY
v_gene: TRBV29-1; len: 13; j_gene: TRBJ2-5; CDR3aa: SVQLITDPQETQY
v_gene: TRBV7-8; len: 15; j_gene: TRBJ1-1; CDR3aa: ASSGTGGHVMNTEAF
v_gene: TRBV27; len: 14; j_gene: TRBJ2-3; CDR3aa: ASSPHTSGSTDTQY
v_gene: TRBV13; len: 12; j_gene: TRBJ1-2; CDR3aa: ASSLGSGDYGYT
v_gene: TRBV4-1; len: 12; j_gene: TRBJ1-4; CDR3aa: ASSQGAANEKLF
v_gene: TRBV7-2; len: 13; j_gene: TRBJ1-2; CDR3aa: ASSYTGSHSYGYT
v_gene: TRBV21-1; len: 11; j_gene: TRBJ1-5; CDR3aa: ASSKQGNQPQH
v_gene: TRBV14; len: 14; j_gene: TRBJ1-1; CDR3aa: ASSQRAGAVNTEAF
v_gene: TRBV5-1; len: 13; j_gene: TRBJ2-1; CDR3aa: ASSPLTSGDNEQF
v_gene: TRBV27; len: 11; j_gene: TRBJ1-1; CDR3aa: ASSLLMNTEAF
v_gene: TRBV28; len: 11; j_gene: TRBJ2-1; CDR3aa: ASSLGGWNEQF
v_gene: TRBV27; len: 13; j_gene: TRBJ2-1; CDR3aa: ASSRSVSSYNEQF
v_gene: TRBV6-1; len: 13; j_gene: TRBJ2-3; CDR3aa: ASSDSLGGTDTQY
v_gene: TRBV27; len: 12; j_gene: TRBJ2-1; CDR3aa: ASTTRDGLNEQF
v_gene: TRBV19; len: 11; j_gene: TRBJ1-1; CDR3aa: ASSTTGGTEAF
v_gene: TRBV7-8; len: 14; j_gene: TRBJ2-7; CDR3aa: ASSLMGLAGAYEQY
v_gene: TRBV13; len: 12; j_gene: TRBJ2-7; CDR3aa: ASSSRTDGYEQY